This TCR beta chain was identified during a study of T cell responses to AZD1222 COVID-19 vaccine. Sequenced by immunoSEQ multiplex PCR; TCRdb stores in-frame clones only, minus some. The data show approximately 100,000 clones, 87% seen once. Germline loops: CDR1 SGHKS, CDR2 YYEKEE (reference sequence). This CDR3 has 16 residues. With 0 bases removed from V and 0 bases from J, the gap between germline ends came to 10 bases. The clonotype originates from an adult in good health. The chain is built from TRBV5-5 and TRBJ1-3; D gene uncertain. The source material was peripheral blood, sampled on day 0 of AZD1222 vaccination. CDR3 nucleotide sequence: TGTGCCAGCAGCTTGGGGTCGTTAAGCTCTGGAAACACCATATATTTT. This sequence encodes CASSLGSLSSGNTIYF.